What follows are 30 T cell receptor beta chains derived from one specimen sequenced in a study of OX40 agonist ivuxolimab in advanced cancers. Profiling relied on immunoSEQ multiplex PCR, and the TCRdb table lists in-frame clones only, not all of them. The sample holds 77,000 or so clones, almost 90% seen once. Sequencing was performed on CD4+ or CD8+ T cells sorted from blood, taken in a trial of the OX40 agonist ivuxolimab. These TCRs come from an adult with an advanced solid tumor such as melanoma, head and neck, liver or kidney cancer.

The chain couples TRBV4-1 to TRBJ2-1; a possible D gene is TRBD2 (5 bases). With 2 bases removed from V and 0 bases from J, the gap between germline ends came to 11 bases. The CDR3 runs to 16 residues. CDR1 and CDR2 from the germline V gene are MGHRA and YSYEKL. Here the CDR3 reads CASSQLAASSYNEQFF. The CDR3 DNA sequence: TGCGCCAGCAGCCAACTAGCAGCCAGCTCCTACAATGAGCAGTTCTTC.

In its sample, this clone was seen a few times. The chain has TRBV18 and TRBJ2-5; 10 nucleotides line up with TRBD1. CDR3 length: 15 amino acids. Germline V gives CDR1 KGHSH, CDR2 LQKENI. J was trimmed by 1 base and V by 5 bases; bases with no gene match: 4. CDR3 sequence (DNA): TGTGCCAGCTCAAGGACAGGGGGTATCCAAGAGACCCAGTACTTC. Its translation is CASSRTGGIQETQYF.

A single count supports this clone. The rearrangement joins TRBV2 to TRBJ1-1; tentatively, D is TRBD1 (5 bases). The V gene lost 6 bases and the J gene lost 0 bases, with 11 bases spanning the gap. Germline CDR1 is SNHLY and CDR2 is FYNNEI. The length of the CDR3 is 14 residues. The CDR3 sequence is CASRKQVMNTEAFF. The CDR3 DNA reads as TGTGCCAGCAGAAAACAGGTTATGAACACTGAAGCTTTCTTT.

This chain joins TRBV25-1 and TRBJ2-5; D not certain. The germline CDR1 and CDR2 sequences are MGHDK and SYGVNS. The CDR3 sequence is 16 residues long. The V end lost 5 bases, the J end lost 5 bases, and 21 bases lay between the germline ends. The chain's CDR3 is CASSYRKKGVWETQYF. The DNA of the CDR3 is TGTGCCAGCAGTTACAGAAAAAAGGGCGTGTGGGAGACCCAGTACTTC.

The rearrangement links TRBV5-8 to TRBJ2-5, with a possible D match to TRBD1 (5 bases). Per the germline V gene, CDR1 is SGHTS and CDR2 is YDEGEE. Trimming shortened V by 2 bases and J by 5 bases, and 16 bases separated the two germline ends. The CDR3 runs 15 residues. The CDR3 sequence is CASSFRIGVGETQYF. As DNA, the CDR3 is TGTGCCAGCAGCTTTAGGATAGGGGTTGGGGAGACCCAGTACTTC.

This clone has a handful of counts. V and J are TRBV9 and TRBJ1-1; D is unresolved. The CDR3 consists of 13 residues. The V gene lost 1 base and the J gene lost 1 base, with 5 bases spanning the gap. Germline V gene lookup returns CDR1 SGDLS and CDR2 YYNGEE. The CDR3 region has the DNA TGTGCCAGCAGCGTAAGCCCGAACACTGAAGCTTTCTTT. It specifies CASSVSPNTEAFF.

The J gene is TRBJ2-2, the V gene TRBV6-4; 7 bases map to TRBD2. This CDR3 region has 16 residues. V lost 4 bases, J lost 5 bases, and 10 bases stayed unmatched. Per germline, CDR1 MRHNA and CDR2 SNTAGT. CDR3 nucleotides: TGTGCCAGCAGTGTTCAGCCTAGCGGCGTTACCGGGGAGCTGTTTTTT. Protein: CASSVQPSGVTGELFF.

This clone was seen a single time. The CDR3 region is CASSLAGTNRITDTQYF. The CDR3 nucleotides read TGTGCCAGCAGCTTAGCCGGGACAAACAGGATCACAGATACGCAGTATTTT. The chain has TRBV5-8 and TRBJ2-3, with a tentative D call TRBD1 (6 bases). Germline V lookup: CDR1 SGHTS, CDR2 YDEGEE. This CDR3 region has 17 residues. Trimming cost V 2 bases and J 2 bases, with 18 bases left between them. Using reference TRBV5-8 and TRBJ2-3 for the parts outside the CDR3, the full variable domain is EAGVTQSPTHLIKTRGQQATLRCSPISGHTSVYWYQQALGLGLQFLLWYDEGEERNRGNFPPRFSGRQFPNYSSELNVNALELEDSALYLCASSLAGTNRITDTQYFGPGTRLTVL.

The chain employs TRBV10-2 and TRBJ2-1; 14 positions agree with TRBD2. The CDR3 length is 15 residues. V was clipped by 6 bases and J by 7 bases; unmatched bases: 5. From germline, CDR1 is WSHSY and CDR2 SAAADI. In DNA, the CDR3 is TGCGCCAGCAGGACTAGCGGGGGGGCCAGTAATGAGCAGTTCTTC. Residues: CASRTSGGASNEQFF.

The chain uses TRBV6-6 and TRBJ2-7; D remains ambiguous. CDR1 and CDR2 from the germline V gene are MNHNY and SVGAGI (reference sequence). This CDR3 is built from 14 residues. Trimming removed 0 bases from V and 4 bases from J, with 10 bases in between. The CDR3 sequence: CASSYSGNLYEQYF. In DNA, the CDR3 is TGTGCCAGCAGTTACTCGGGTAACCTGTACGAGCAGTACTTC.

The chain joins TRBV6-6 to TRBJ1-6; D gene uncertain. Trimming removed 6 bases at V and 0 bases at J, with 6 bases between. The CDR3 is 14 residues long. The germline gives CDR1 MNHNY, CDR2 SVGAGI (reference sequence). CDR3: CASSQSSYNSPLHF. CDR3 in DNA: TGTGCCAGCAGCCAGAGCTCCTATAATTCACCCCTCCACTTT.

This chain uses TRBV6-5 with TRBJ2-5, with 7 bases identical to TRBD2. This CDR3 region has 15 residues. Germline V CDR1 and CDR2: MNHEY, SVGAGI. The V gene end was trimmed by 2 bases and the J gene end by 4 bases; junction bases not matched to a gene: 7. The chain's CDR3 is CASSYVGGPRETQYF. The CDR3 bases are TGTGCCAGCAGTTACGTGGGAGGGCCGAGAGAGACCCAGTACTTC.

The V gene is TRBV2, the J gene TRBJ1-5; D remains unclear. Germline V gene lookup returns CDR1 SNHLY and CDR2 FYNNEI. V dropped 1 base and J dropped 2 bases, with 6 bases sitting between them. The CDR3 sequence is 14 residues long. The CDR3 sequence: CASSEESRNQPQHF. As DNA, the CDR3 is TGTGCCAGCAGTGAAGAAAGTCGCAATCAGCCCCAGCATTTT.

The rearrangement links TRBV11-3 to TRBJ2-5, with D possibly matching TRBD2 (5 bases). The germline V gene has CDR1 SGHNT and CDR2 YENEEA. The V end lost 5 bases, the J end lost 9 bases, and 13 bases lay between the germline ends. The CDR3 covers 12 residues. CDR3 coding DNA: TGTGCCAGCAGCAACCCAGCGGAGGCCCAGTACTTC. Translation gives CASSNPAEAQYF.

V usage is TRBV5-4 and J usage is TRBJ1-3; D is uncertain. V lost 0 bases to trimming and J lost 1 base, with 11 bases between them. The CDR3 length is 16 residues. In germline, CDR1 is SGHNT, CDR2 YYREEE (reference sequence). For the CDR3, the DNA is TGTGCCAGCAGCTTGGGGACGGGAAATTCTGGAAACACCATATATTTT. This encodes CASSLGTGNSGNTIYF.

This clone has only one observation. The V call is TRBV7-8, the J call TRBJ1-2, with D possibly being TRBD1 (5 bases). There are 14 residues in the CDR3. Germline V gives CDR1 SGHVS, CDR2 FQNEAQ. The V gene lost 4 bases and the J gene lost 2 bases, with 11 bases spanning the gap. CDR3 coding DNA: TGTGCCAGCAGCTCCAGTGGGGGGAACTATGGCTACACCTTC. Translated: CASSSSGGNYGYTF. Full variable domain (missing parts from reference TRBV7-8 and TRBJ1-2): GAGVSQSPRYKVAKRGQDVALRCDPISGHVSLFWYQQALGQGPEFLTYFQNEAQLDKSGLPSDRFFAERPEGSVSTLKIQRTQQEDSAVYLCASSSSGGNYGYTFGSGTRLTVV.

The chain couples TRBV6-5 to TRBJ1-2; maybe TRBD1 (5 bases). The V gene's germline CDR1 is MNHEY and CDR2 SVGAGI. This CDR3 region has 14 residues. V gave up 5 bases and J gave up 0 bases, with 10 bases separating them. This CDR3 is CASSIGATNYGYTF. DNA of the CDR3: TGTGCCAGCAGTATCGGGGCCACTAACTATGGCTACACCTTC.

This rearrangement joins TRBV4-1 to TRBJ1-1, with D unclear. The germline CDR1 and CDR2 sequences are MGHRA and YSYEKL. The CDR3 is made up of 15 amino acids. Trimming removed 1 base at V and 3 bases at J, with 12 bases between. CDR3 region: CASSQVGRSHTEAFF. DNA for the CDR3: TGCGCCAGCAGCCAAGTCGGCCGATCCCACACTGAAGCTTTCTTT.

V gene TRBV5-1 combines with J gene TRBJ2-5; D is ambiguous. The CDR3 covers 13 residues. Trimming cost V 7 bases and J 1 base, with 11 bases left between them. Germline lookup yields CDR1 SGHRS and CDR2 YFSETQ. The CDR3 sequence: CASGRAPQETQYF. The CDR3 nucleotides are TGCGCCAGCGGTCGGGCCCCCCAAGAGACCCAGTACTTC.

There are a few counts of this clone. The chain combines TRBV7-6 with TRBJ2-3; TRBD2 is a possible D gene (6 bases). V was cut by 4 bases and J by 4 bases, with 9 bases left in between. CDR1 and CDR2 from the germline V gene are SGHVS and FNYEAQ. The CDR3 has 13 amino acids. The CDR3 spells CASSSGGADTQYF. CDR3 DNA: TGTGCCAGCAGCTCCGGAGGGGCAGATACGCAGTATTTT.

For the CDR3, the DNA is TGCGCCAGCAGAAAGGCCGGGACGGCCGGAGGGACCCAGTACTTC. This gives the protein CASRKAGTAGGTQYF. The J gene is TRBJ2-5, the V gene TRBV5-1; the D gene could be TRBD1 or TRBD2 (5 bases each). Trimming shortened V by 5 bases and J by 7 bases, and 21 bases separated the two germline ends. The CDR3 runs to 15 residues. Germline V gene data show CDR1 as SGHRS and CDR2 as YFSETQ.

The chain couples TRBV7-9 to TRBJ1-2; D perhaps matches TRBD1 (5 bases). V shed 3 bases and J shed 5 bases, with 10 bases lying between them. Germline V gene data show CDR1 as SEHNR and CDR2 as FQNEAQ (reference sequence). This CDR3 is 13 amino acids long. This CDR3 is CASSLGQEYGYTF. CDR3 DNA: TGTGCCAGCAGCTTGGGGCAGGAGTATGGCTACACCTTC.

V usage is TRBV27 and J usage is TRBJ1-3, with a possible D match to TRBD1 (6 bases). Trimming pared 3 bases from V and 0 bases from J, leaving 9 bases between. The germline V gene encodes CDR1 MNHEY and CDR2 SMNVEV (reference sequence). CDR3 length: 15 amino acids. CDR3 sequence: CASSFQGSSGNTIYF. The DNA for the CDR3 is TGTGCCAGCAGTTTTCAGGGGAGCTCTGGAAACACCATATATTTT.

V and J are TRBV18 and TRBJ1-2, with D perhaps matching TRBD1 (6 bases). CDR1 KGHSH and CDR2 LQKENI come from the germline V gene. V lost 6 bases to trimming and J lost 1 base, with 12 bases between them. The CDR3 consists of 14 residues. The CDR3 sequence is CASSRGGLNYGYTF. CDR3 DNA: TGTGCCAGCTCCCGGGGGGGCCTTAACTATGGCTACACCTTC.

This chain joins TRBV29-1 and TRBJ2-3; D is undetermined. Trimming left V 5 bases short and J 1 base short, with 13 bases between. The CDR3 spans 14 residues. Germline V gene sequence: CDR1 SQVTM, CDR2 ANQGSEA. The DNA for the CDR3 is TGCAGCGTTCTATCCCACCTCGGCACAGATACGCAGTATTTT. Translating gives CSVLSHLGTDTQYF.

The chain employs TRBV6-6 and TRBJ1-2; possible D gene TRBD1, 5 bases. V lost 6 bases and J 1 base, leaving 12 bases between the germline ends. The CDR3 extends over 14 amino acids. In germline, CDR1 is MNHNY, CDR2 SVGAGI (reference sequence). The CDR3 coding sequence is TGTGCCAGCAGCTTAAGGGGACTTAACTATGGCTACACCTTC. Translated, it gives CASSLRGLNYGYTF.

This clone was recorded only once. The V and J genes are TRBV10-2 and TRBJ2-1, with D possibly TRBD1 on 7 matching bases. Germline V gives CDR1 WSHSY, CDR2 SAAADI. V dropped 7 bases and J dropped 13 bases, with 17 bases sitting between them. The CDR3 is 12 amino acids. The CDR3 nucleotides are TGCGCCAGCAACAACTGGGGGGACAGACAGTTCTTC. Amino acids: CASNNWGDRQFF.

The CDR3 DNA reads as TGTGCCTGGAATGGCCTAGGGGAGCTGTTTTTT. Its translation: CAWNGLGELFF. The rearrangement links TRBV30 to TRBJ2-2, with D uncertain. CDR1 GTSNPN and CDR2 SVGIG come from the germline V gene (reference sequence). This CDR3 has 11 amino acids. Deletions cut 4 bases from V and 8 bases from J, with 8 bases between.

The V call is TRBV5-8, the J call TRBJ2-1; the D call may be TRBD1 or TRBD2 (5 bases each). Per the germline V gene, CDR1 is SGHTS and CDR2 is YDEGEE. Deletions cut 4 bases from V and 8 bases from J, with 22 bases between. The CDR3 length is 16 residues. The CDR3 DNA is TGTGCCAGCAGCACTGGACTGGACATCAGCGCAGATGAGCAGTTCTTC. Translating it yields CASSTGLDISADEQFF.

This clone has only one observation. V and J are TRBV5-6 and TRBJ2-1; 8 nucleotides match TRBD1. Germline trimming cut 4 bases from V and 8 bases from J; bases unmatched to any gene: 2. Germline loops: CDR1 SGHDT, CDR2 YYEEEE. The CDR3 consists of 12 residues. The CDR3 is CASSPGGDEQFF. DNA for the CDR3: TGTGCCAGCAGCCCAGGGGGCGATGAGCAGTTCTTC.